The TCR beta chain under discussion was sequenced for a study of early T cells in non-severe SARS-CoV-2 infection. This clonotype was seen repeatedly, ten times or more. Individual cDNA molecules were tagged with unique molecular identifiers, the study reported. Via MiXCR, TCRdb re-called the 5' RACE reads, giving one row per CDR3 protein. The profile shows more than 25,000 distinct CDR3 sequences, around 3% of them singletons. The clonotype comes from an adult who was a healthcare worker with PCR-confirmed SARS-CoV-2 infection or an uninfected control (not recorded which). The specimen was whole blood.

The CDR3 nucleotides are TGTGCCAGCAGACCGGGACCAGGCCTCAGCAATCAGCCCCAGCATTTT. It is translated as CASRPGPGLSNQPQHF. The V and J genes are TRBV6-6 and TRBJ1-5; a weak D match, TRBD1 (5 bases). Trimming left V 6 bases short and J 1 base short, with 16 bases between. This CDR3 contains 16 residues. Germline CDR1 MNHNY, CDR2 SVGAGI (reference sequence).